Sequencing of this T cell receptor beta chain was carried out in a study of blood T cell repertoires in COVID-19. Study summary: Nucleic acid was either cDNA or gDNA, and it came from T cells, B-cell-depleted T cells, or PBMCs.

The protocol was immunoSEQ multiplex PCR, while the TCRdb copy is restricted to in-frame clones and leaves out a portion. There are around 140,000 clones in the sample; 87% occur only once, and 2% to 2.5% lies in the top ten. V lost 5 bases and J lost 9; bases outside the gene matches: 15. This CDR3 contains 17 residues. Germline V CDR1 and CDR2: SGHAT, FQNNGV. The chain links TRBV11-2 to TRBJ1-6; 8 nucleotides agree with TRBD1. Material: peripheral blood. The sequence came from a man aged 45-60 years with active COVID-19. CDR3 coding DNA: TGTGCCAGCAGCCCGTACCTTCGACAGGGGAGGATTTCACCCCTCCACTTT. This codes for CASSPYLRQGRISPLHF.